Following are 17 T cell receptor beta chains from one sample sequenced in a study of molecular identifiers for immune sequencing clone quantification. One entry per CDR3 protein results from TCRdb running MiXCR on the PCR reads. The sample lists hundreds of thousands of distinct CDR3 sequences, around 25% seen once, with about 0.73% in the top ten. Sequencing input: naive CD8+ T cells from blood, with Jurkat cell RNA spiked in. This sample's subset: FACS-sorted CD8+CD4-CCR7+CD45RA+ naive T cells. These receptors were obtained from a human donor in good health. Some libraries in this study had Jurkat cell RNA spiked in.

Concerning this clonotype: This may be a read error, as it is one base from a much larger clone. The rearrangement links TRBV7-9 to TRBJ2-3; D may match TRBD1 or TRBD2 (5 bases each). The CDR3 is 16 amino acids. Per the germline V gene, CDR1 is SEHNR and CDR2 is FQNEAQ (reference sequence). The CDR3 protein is CASSLDPGPYTGTQYF. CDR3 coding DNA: TGTGCCAGCAGCTTAGACCCGGGACCCTACACAGGTACGCAGTATTTT. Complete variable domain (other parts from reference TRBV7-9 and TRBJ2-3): DTGVSQNPRHKITKRGQNVTFRCDPISEHNRLYWYRQTLGQGPEFLTYFQNEAQLEKSRLLSDRFSAERPKGSFSTLEIQRTEQGDSAMYLCASSLDPGPYTGTQYFGPGTRLTVL.

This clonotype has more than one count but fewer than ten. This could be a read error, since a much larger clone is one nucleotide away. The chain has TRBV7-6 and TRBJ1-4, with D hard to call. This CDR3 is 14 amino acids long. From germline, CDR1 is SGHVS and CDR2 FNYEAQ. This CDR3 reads CASSLTYSPEELFF. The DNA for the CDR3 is TGTGCCAGCAGCTTGACGTATTCTCCTGAAGAACTGTTTTTT.

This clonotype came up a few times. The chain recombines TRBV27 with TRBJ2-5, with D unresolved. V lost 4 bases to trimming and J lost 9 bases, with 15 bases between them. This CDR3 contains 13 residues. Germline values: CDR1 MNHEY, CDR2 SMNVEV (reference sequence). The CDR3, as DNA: TGTGCCAGCAGTTCTACAAATCATTTCGCCCAGTACTTC. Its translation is CASSSTNHFAQYF.

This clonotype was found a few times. The CDR3 sequence is CASAPGAVQPQHF. The CDR3 DNA follows: TGTGCCAGCGCCCCGGGGGCAGTTCAGCCCCAGCATTTT. J is TRBJ1-5 and V is TRBV3-1; D possibly corresponds to TRBD1 (6 bases). Per the germline V gene, CDR1 is LGHDT and CDR2 is YNNKEL (reference sequence). V lost 8 bases and J 6 bases, leaving 14 bases between the germline ends. The CDR3 contains 13 residues.

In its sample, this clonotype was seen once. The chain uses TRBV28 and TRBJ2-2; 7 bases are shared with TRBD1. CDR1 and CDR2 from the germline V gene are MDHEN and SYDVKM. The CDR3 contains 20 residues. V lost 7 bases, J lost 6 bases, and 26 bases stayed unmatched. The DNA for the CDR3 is TGTGCCAGCACCTTTATAGAACTAAGGGGGCGCGGAAGTGGTGCCGGGGAGCTGTTTTTT. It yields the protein CASTFIELRGRGSGAGELFF.

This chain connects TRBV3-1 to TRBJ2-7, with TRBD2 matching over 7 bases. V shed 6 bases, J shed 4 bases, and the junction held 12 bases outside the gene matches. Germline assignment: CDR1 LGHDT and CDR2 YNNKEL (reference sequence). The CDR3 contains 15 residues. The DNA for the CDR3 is TGTGCCAGCAGTTCCGCGGCGGGAGTCGGGTACGAGCAGTACTTC. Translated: CASSSAAGVGYEQYF.

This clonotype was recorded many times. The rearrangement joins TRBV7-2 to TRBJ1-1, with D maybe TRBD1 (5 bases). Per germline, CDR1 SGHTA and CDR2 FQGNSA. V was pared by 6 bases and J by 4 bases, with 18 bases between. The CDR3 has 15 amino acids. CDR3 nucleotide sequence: TGTGCCAGCAGGCCCCCCGGGGGGTGGGGCACTGAAGCTTTCTTT. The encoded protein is CASRPPGGWGTEAFF.

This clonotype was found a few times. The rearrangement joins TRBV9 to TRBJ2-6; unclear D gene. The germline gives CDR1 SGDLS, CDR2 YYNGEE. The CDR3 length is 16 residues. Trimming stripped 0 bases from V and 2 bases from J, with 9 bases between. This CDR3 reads CASSVARNPGANVLTF. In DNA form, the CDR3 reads TGTGCCAGCAGCGTAGCGCGGAACCCTGGGGCCAACGTCCTGACTTTC. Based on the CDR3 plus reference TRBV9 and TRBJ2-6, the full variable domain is DSGVTQTPKHLITATGQRVTLRCSPRSGDLSVYWYQQSLDQGLQFLIQYYNGEERAKGNILERFSAQQFPDLHSELNLSSLELGDSALYFCASSVARNPGANVLTFGAGSRLTVL.

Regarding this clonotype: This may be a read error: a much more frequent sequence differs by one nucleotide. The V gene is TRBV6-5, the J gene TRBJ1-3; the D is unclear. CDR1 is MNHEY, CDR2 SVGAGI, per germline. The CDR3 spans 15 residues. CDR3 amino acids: CASSYRGGSGITIYF. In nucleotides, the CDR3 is TGTGCCAGCAGTTACCGCGGAGGTTCTGGAATCACCATATATTTT.

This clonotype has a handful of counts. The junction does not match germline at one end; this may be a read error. The CDR3 coding sequence is TGTGCCGGCAGCCATGACAGTTTTGAGAGGTCAGATACGCAGTATTTT. Encoded protein: CAGSHDSFERSDTQYF. This chain uses TRBV9 with TRBJ2-3; tentative D call: TRBD1 (5 bases). Germline CDR1 reads SGDLS; CDR2 reads YYNGEE. The CDR3 is made up of 16 amino acids.

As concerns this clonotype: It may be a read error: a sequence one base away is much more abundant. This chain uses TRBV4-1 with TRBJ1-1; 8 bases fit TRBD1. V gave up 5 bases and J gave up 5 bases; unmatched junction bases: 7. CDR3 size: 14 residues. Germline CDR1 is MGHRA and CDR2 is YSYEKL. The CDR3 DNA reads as TGCGCCAGCAGCATGCAGGGGGCAGGTACTGAAGCTTTCTTT. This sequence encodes CASSMQGAGTEAFF.

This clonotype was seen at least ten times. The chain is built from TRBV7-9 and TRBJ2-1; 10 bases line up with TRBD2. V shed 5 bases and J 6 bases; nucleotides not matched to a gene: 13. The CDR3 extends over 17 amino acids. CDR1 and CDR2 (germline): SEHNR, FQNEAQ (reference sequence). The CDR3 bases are TGTGCCAGCAGCCCGCCCGTGAGGACTAGCGGCTTCAATGAGCAGTTCTTC. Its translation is CASSPPVRTSGFNEQFF.

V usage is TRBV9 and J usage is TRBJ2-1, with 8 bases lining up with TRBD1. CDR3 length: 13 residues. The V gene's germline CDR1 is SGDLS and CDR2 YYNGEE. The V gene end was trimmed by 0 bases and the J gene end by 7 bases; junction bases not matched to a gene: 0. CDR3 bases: TGTGCCAGCAGCGTAGGACAGGGGAATGAGCAGTTCTTC. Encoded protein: CASSVGQGNEQFF.

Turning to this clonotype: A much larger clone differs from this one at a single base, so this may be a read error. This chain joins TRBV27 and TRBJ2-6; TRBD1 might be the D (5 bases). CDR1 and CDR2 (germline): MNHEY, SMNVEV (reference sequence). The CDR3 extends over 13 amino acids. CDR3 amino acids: CASSISGADVLTF. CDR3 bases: TGTGCCAGCAGTATTTCTGGGGCCGACGTCCTGACTTTC.

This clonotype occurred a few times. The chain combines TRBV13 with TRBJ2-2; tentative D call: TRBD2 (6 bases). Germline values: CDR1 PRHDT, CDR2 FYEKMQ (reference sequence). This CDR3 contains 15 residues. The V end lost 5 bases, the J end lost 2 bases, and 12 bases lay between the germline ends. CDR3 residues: CASSDGTYNTGELFF. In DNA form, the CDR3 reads TGTGCCAGCAGCGACGGGACTTACAACACCGGGGAGCTGTTTTTT.

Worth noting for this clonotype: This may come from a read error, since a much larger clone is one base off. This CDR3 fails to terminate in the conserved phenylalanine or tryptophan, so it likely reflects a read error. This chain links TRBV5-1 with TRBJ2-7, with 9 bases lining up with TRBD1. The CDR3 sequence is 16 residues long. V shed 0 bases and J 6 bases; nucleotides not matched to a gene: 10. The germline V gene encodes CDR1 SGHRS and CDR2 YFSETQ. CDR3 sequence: CASSLGPGQGKAEQYI. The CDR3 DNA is TGCGCCAGCAGCTTGGGACCGGGACAGGGAAAGGCCGAGCAGTACATC.

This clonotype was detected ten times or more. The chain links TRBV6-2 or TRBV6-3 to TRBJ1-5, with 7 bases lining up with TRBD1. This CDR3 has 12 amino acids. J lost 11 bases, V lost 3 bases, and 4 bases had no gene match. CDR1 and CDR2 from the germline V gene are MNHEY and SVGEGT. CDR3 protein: CASSYGGQTQHF. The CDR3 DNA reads TGTGCCAGCAGTTATGGGGGACAGACCCAGCATTTT.